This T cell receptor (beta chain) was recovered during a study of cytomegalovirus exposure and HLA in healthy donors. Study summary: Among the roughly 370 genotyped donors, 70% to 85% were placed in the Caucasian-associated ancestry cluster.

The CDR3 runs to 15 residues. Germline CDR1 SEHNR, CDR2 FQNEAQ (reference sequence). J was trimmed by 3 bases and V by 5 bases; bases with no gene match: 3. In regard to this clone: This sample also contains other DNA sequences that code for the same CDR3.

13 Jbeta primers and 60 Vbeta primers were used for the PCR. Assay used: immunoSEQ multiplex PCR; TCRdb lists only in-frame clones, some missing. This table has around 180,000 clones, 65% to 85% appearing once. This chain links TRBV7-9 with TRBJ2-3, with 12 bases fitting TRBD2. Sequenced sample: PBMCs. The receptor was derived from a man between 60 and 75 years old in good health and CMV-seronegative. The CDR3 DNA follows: TGTGCCAGCAGCCCTCTAGCGGGGGGGACAGATACGCAGTATTTT. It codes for CASSPLAGGTDTQYF. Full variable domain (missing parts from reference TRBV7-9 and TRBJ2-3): DTGVSQNPRHKITKRGQNVTFRCDPISEHNRLYWYRQTLGQGPEFLTYFQNEAQLEKSRLLSDRFSAERPKGSFSTLEIQRTEQGDSAMYLCASSPLAGGTDTQYFGPGTRLTVL.